The entry that follows covers one T cell receptor (beta chain) sequence. The repertoire was sequenced with immunoSEQ multiplex PCR; TCRdb's copy has only in-frame clones and lacks some. Among some 250,000 clones, around 84% were seen once, and the ten largest hold about a sixth. This specimen comes from a study of blood T cell repertoires in COVID-19. Per the germline V gene, CDR1 is SNHLY and CDR2 is FYNNEI. V was cut by 7 bases and J by 10 bases, with 19 bases left in between. The CDR3 loop spans 13 amino acids. Cohorts were based on clinical histories the participants reported. The rearrangement joins TRBV2 to TRBJ2-5; D is unclear. This clonotype was sampled from a young man who had recovered from COVID-19. The sample taken for sequencing was PBMCs or T cells enriched from blood (not recorded which). Written as DNA, the CDR3 is TGTGCCAGCACCTCGTCCCCATATAGTAACCAGTACTTC. Residues: CASTSSPYSNQYF.